This T cell receptor (beta chain) was profiled in a study of blood T cell repertoires in COVID-19 (TCRdb year 2020). Study-level background: The collaborator samples originated in the United States, Italy and Spain and spanned the acute and convalescent phases of COVID-19. The material from the prospective study consisted of cDNA or gDNA derived from T cells, B-cell-depleted T cells, or PBMCs. The dataset comprised deeply sampled blood TCRbeta repertoires from subjects exposed to, actively infected with, or recovered from COVID-19. The repertoires were released in a freely available public database intended as a resource for research on the immune response to SARS-CoV-2. The samples were drawn from the first 160 participants of the ongoing ImmuneRACE study and from under 1,500 subjects provided by 6 global collaborators. Sample metadata almost always included a de-identified subject ID, COVID-19 status, age in years and sex. Where available, HLA class I and class II types were obtained from metadata supplied by the sample provider rather than from assay-based typing.

TCRbeta CDR3 regions were amplified from genomic DNA by means of the immunoSEQ Assay, a bias-controlled multiplex PCR. The source study handled its data this way. The number of nucleated cells in each sample was estimated by amplification of reference gene primers within the assay. To quantify the absolute abundance of each unique TCRbeta CDR3 rearrangement, sequence reads were collapsed and filtered. Productive Simpson clonality was computed per sample as the square root of Simpson's diversity index over productive rearrangements. TCRdb limited this immuneACCESS table to in-frame rearrangements with V and J called. A share of clones is missing; checked studies link under half to unresolved V genes, and the rest is unexplained. V and J calls and clone size follow that table, whereas D and trimming were derived from the DNA. A total of roughly 240,000 clones appear in this sample, about 82% of them only once. The ten most abundant clones make up around 2.1% of the sample.

This clone showed up just a few times. Its antigen specificity is not known. Base quality data are lacking; no much larger clone is found one base away. In the prospective study, participants were about 18 to 100 years old, resided in 24 geographic areas of the United States, and were enrolled through a virtual design. In the prospective study, participants were assigned to cohorts based on the clinical history participants reported in a screening survey and a study questionnaire. ImmuneRACE Cohort 3 recovered participants were defined by two consecutive negative NP/OP PCR tests, healthcare professional clearance, or symptom resolution. Each participant in the prospective study had whole blood, serum and a nasopharyngeal or oropharyngeal swab collected by mobile phlebotomists. Additional blood draws and questionnaires over a 2-month period could optionally be provided by prospective study participants. Before DNA extraction, blood samples from the prospective study were shipped at room temperature or frozen.

Taken from cysteine to phenylalanine, the CDR3 has 13 residues. Only CDR3 DNA remains: 39 bases, in frame from the first base. V is shortened by 4 bases, J by 4 bases, and the region joining them spans 8 bases. The germline V gene yields SGHTA for CDR1 and FQGNSA for CDR2. Study-level results and caveats: Clinical and demographic metadata were provided uncurated, with the amount varying by source and participant.

The specimen sequenced was PBMCs or T cells enriched from blood (not recorded which). The V and J segments used are TRBV7-2 and TRBJ1-5, with no confident D gene call. The TCR was taken from a woman aged 50 to 65 who had recovered from COVID-19. The CDR3 sequence is CASSSRENQPQHF. Here is the DNA: TGTGCCAGCAGCTCAAGAGAGAATCAGCCCCAGCATTTT.